Sequencing of this T cell receptor (beta chain) was carried out in a study of radiation and T cells in renal cell carcinoma (dated by TCRdb to 2018 to 2021). Looking at the study overall: A total of approximately 53 samples underwent TCR beta sequencing, made up of roughly 26 tumors and around 27 peripheral blood samples. The last blood draw occurred 4 weeks after radiation, at the same time as nephrectomy. Across all 53 samples, several million unique CDR3 nucleotide sequences encoding 2,658,974 unique CDR3 amino acid sequences were identified.

For this clone: No cognate antigen has been identified for it. Base qualities were left out, and no much larger clone turns up one base away.

CDR1 is given as SNHLY and CDR2 as FYNNEI, both from the germline V gene. V is reduced by 6 bases and J by 0 bases, leaving a spacing of 13 bases between them. Reading from cysteine to phenylalanine, the CDR3 counts 15 amino acids. This entry keeps only the CDR3 DNA: 45 bases, framed from base 1. Sample time point, as interpreted from the label and publication: blood 4 weeks post-SBRT, at nephrectomy. The treatment or condition label, as the study defines it: 15 Gy SBRT to primary tumor, nephrectomy 4 weeks later. The samples were drawn from a clinical trial, where primary renal cell carcinomas were treated with 15 Gy of stereotactic body radiation therapy and then removed by nephrectomy 4 weeks afterward. To follow tumor-enriched clonotypes, peripheral blood was collected serially from radiation-treated patients at baseline and again at 2 weeks and 4 weeks after SBRT. All patients had renal cell carcinoma with clear cell pathology. The QIAamp DNA Blood Mini Kit (Qiagen) was used to prepare genomic DNA for TCR sequencing. The analyses included just those samples that passed every quality control check.

General study outcomes and caveats: Top tumor clonotypes rose in blood from baseline to 2 weeks post-radiation, then contracted by 4 weeks, suggesting transient expansion of tumor-resident clones. Because pretreatment tumor biopsies were not available, the baseline intratumoral presence of clonotypes could not be determined. Because the trial had a single-armed design, the trial could not examine how radiation dose or scheduling affected the TCR repertoire. Dynamics of the blood repertoire were not tracked past 4 weeks after treatment.

The immunoSEQ kit was used, according to the manufacturer's recommendations, to generate TCR beta libraries from genomic DNA. To prepare the libraries, a first multiplex PCR with proprietary primers was run, followed by a second PCR that added unique barcodes, and a bead cleanup was done after each round. A positive control reaction and a negative control reaction, both provided in the kit, were run with every batch of samples. The final libraries underwent checking on an Agilent 4200 TapeStation D1000 ScreenTape, volumetric pooling, and quantification by qPCR. Sequencing was performed on an Illumina NextSeq500 with a MidOutput 150-cycle cartridge, and 156 Read1 and 15 Index1 cycles were run with kit custom primers. The pooled library was loaded at roughly 0.94 pM with an approximately 21% PhiX control spike-in. For the original study's pipeline: Vendor-processed data were analyzed in R, and a clonotype was defined as all T cells sharing the same CDR3 nucleotide sequence. For clone abundance analyses, frequencies were normalized to the 10,000 most abundant clones per sample. Before analysis, public T cell clones were removed, and these numbered fewer than six per sample on average. Tumor-enriched clonotypes and baseline blood-enriched clonotypes were defined as those with an abundance difference of at least 32-fold between compartments. A beta-binomial differential abundance model was used to identify clonotypes that were expanded or contracted between blood time points. Tumor-blood repertoire similarity was measured with the Baroni-Urbani and Buser coefficient, and group comparisons used two-tailed Wilcoxon tests in R. The table comes from immuneACCESS by way of TCRdb, which keeps in-frame sequences with V and J called. Part of the clones is missing from these tables; in studies checked, under half for an unresolved V gene and the rest for unknown reasons. V, J and clone size were drawn from that table, and D and trimming were deduced from the DNA. This sample has around 180,000 clones in its table, and 88% of those were observed once. Over 9% of the sample lies in the top ten.

The V gene is TRBV2 and the J gene is TRBJ2-3; the D gene is perhaps TRBD2, on 5 matching bases. This TCR came from a woman aged 45-65 years with renal cell carcinoma. The sample consisted of blood, taken from a patient whose treatment included radiotherapy and nephrectomy. The nucleotide sequence is TGTGCCAGCAGAGACCCCGGACTCAGCACAGATACGCAGTATTTT. Its protein reads: CASRDPGLSTDTQYF.